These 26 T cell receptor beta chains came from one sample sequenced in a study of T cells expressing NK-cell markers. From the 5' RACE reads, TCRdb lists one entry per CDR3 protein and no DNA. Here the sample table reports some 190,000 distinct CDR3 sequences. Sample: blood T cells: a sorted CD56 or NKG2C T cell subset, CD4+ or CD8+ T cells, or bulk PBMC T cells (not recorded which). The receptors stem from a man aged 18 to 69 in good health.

CDR3 residues: CASRRQQGLAGGPTSSYNEQFF. The J gene is TRBJ2-1, the V gene TRBV4-1; the D gene TCRdb calls, TRBD2, cannot be checked with no DNA. This CDR3 has 22 residues. CDR1 MGHRA and CDR2 YSYEKL come from the germline V gene.

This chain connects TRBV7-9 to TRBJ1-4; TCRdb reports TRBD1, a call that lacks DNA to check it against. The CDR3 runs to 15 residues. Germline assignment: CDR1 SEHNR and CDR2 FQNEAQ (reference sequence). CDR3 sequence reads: CASSLSGAGIEKLFF.

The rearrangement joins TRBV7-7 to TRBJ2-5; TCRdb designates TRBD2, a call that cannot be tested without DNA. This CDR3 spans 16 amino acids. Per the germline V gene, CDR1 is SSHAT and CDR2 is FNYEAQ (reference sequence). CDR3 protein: CASLAFDEDSAETQYF.

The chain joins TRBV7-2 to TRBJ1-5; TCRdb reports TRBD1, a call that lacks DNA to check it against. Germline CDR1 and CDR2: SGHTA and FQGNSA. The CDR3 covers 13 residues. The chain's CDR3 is CASSPAEGWPQHF.

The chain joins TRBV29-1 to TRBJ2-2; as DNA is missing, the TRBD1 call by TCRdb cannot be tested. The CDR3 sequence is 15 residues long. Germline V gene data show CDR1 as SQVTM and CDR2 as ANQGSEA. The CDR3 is CSVAPGRENTGELFF.

CDR3 sequence reads: CASSASGGGEVEQFF. The chain is built from TRBV9 and TRBJ2-1; TCRdb names TRBD2, which stays unverified in the absence of DNA. The CDR3 totals 15 residues. Germline V gives CDR1 SGDLS, CDR2 YYNGEE.

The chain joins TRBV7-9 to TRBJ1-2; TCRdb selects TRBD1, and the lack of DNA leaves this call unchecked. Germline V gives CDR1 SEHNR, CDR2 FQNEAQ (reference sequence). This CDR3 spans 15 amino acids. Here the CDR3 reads CASSSEGRGGYGYTF.

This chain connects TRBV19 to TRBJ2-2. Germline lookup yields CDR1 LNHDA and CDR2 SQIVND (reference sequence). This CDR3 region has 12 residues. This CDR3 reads CASIGITGELFF.

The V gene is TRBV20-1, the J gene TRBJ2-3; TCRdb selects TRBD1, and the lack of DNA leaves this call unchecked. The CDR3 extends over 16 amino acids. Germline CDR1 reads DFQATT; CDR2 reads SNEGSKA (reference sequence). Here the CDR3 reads CSARSLAGGLTDTQYF.

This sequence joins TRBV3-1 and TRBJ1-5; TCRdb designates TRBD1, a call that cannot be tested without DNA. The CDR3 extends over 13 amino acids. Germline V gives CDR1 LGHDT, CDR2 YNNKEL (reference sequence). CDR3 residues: CASGQGENQPQHF.

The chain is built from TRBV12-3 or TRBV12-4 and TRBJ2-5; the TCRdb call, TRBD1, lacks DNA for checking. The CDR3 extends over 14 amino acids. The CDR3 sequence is CASSGSGGKETQYF.

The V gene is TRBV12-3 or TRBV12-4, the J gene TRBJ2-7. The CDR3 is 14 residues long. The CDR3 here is CASQNIGEAYEQYF.

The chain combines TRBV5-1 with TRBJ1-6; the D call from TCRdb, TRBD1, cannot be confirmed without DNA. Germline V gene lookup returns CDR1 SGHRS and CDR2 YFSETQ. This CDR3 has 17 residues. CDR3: CASSLRQTHSENSPLHF.

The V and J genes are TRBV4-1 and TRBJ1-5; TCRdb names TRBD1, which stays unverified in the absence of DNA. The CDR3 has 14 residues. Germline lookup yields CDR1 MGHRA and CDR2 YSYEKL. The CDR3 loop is CASSQATGGQPQHF.

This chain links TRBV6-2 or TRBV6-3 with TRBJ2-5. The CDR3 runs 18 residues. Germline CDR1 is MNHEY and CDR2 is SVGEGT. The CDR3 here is CASSYSINLLTDQETQYF.

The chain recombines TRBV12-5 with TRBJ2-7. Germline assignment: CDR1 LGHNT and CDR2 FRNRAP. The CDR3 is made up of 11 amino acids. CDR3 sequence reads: CASAWNAEQYF.

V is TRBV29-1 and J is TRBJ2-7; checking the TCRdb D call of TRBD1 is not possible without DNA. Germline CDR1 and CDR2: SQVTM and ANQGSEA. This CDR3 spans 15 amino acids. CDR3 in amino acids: CSVARTERGSYEQYF.

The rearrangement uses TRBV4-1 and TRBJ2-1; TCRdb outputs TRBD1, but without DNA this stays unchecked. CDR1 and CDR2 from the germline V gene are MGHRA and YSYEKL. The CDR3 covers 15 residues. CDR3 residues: CASSLGGGLRGEQFF.

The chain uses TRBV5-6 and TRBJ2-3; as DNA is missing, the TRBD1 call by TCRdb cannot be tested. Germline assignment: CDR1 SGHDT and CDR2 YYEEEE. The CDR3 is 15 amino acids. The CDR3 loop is CASSRSGQGFYTQYF.

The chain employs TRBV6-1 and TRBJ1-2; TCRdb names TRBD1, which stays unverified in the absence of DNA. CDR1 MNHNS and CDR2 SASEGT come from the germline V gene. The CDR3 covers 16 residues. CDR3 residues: CASRNPGEKVNYGYTF.

The CDR3 protein is CASSEARDRVNIQYF. The chain combines TRBV6-1 with TRBJ2-4; TCRdb names TRBD1, which stays unverified in the absence of DNA. Germline V gene data show CDR1 as MNHNS and CDR2 as SASEGT. The CDR3 is made up of 15 amino acids.

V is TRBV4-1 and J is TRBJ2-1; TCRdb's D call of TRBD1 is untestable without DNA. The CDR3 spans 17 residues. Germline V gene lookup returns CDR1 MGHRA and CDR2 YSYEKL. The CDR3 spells CASSQVFGQRDYNEQFF.

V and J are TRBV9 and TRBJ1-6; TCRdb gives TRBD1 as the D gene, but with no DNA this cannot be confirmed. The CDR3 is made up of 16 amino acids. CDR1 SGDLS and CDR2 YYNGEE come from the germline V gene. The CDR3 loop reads CASSATNRGLNSPLHF.

CDR3 loop: CASSLKDWELLSQEQFF. The chain uses TRBV7-9 and TRBJ2-1. This CDR3 is 17 amino acids long. Germline-derived CDR1 and CDR2 are SEHNR and FQNEAQ (reference sequence). Using reference TRBV7-9 and TRBJ2-1 for the parts outside the CDR3, the full variable domain is DTGVSQNPRHKITKRGQNVTFRCDPISEHNRLYWYRQTLGQGPEFLTYFQNEAQLEKSRLLSDRFSAERPKGSFSTLEIQRTEQGDSAMYLCASSLKDWELLSQEQFFGPGTRLTVL.

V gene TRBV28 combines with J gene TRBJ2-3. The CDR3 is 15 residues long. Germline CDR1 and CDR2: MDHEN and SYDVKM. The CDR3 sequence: CASSFFAENTDTQYF.

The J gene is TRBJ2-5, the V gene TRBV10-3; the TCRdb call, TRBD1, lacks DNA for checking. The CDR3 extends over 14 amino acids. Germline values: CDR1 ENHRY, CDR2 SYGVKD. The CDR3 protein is CAISESRDVETQYF.